A single TCR beta chain is shown here with its context. Antigen unknown. This entry is derived from a study of follicular helper T cells after annual influenza vaccination. Looking at the study overall: For some subjects, blood spans the 2013-2014, 2014-2015 and 2015-2016 annual vaccinations.

General study results and limits: Change in circulating plasmablasts correlated with ICOS+CD38+ cTfh clonality change.

Germline V CDR1 and CDR2: SGHTA, FQGNSA. J lost 8 bases, V lost 1 base, and 2 bases had no gene match. The CDR3 is made up of 14 amino acids. Sample time point: 2015-2016 season, pre-vaccination. The method was immunoSEQ multiplex PCR; TCRdb's version includes in-frame clones alone and lacks a portion of them. The table lists approximately 10,000 clones, 81% of them singletons. The source of this sequence is an adult who received the influenza vaccine. The chain employs TRBV7-2 and TRBJ1-4; 9 positions agree with TRBD1. This sample comprised CXCR5+ CD38- circulating T follicular helper cells from blood, obtained on the day of influenza vaccination. The subset is: circulating Tfh, non-naive CD4+CXCR5+PD-1+ (ICOS+CD38+ or ICOS-CD38-). DNA for the CDR3: TGTGCCAGCAGCTTAGGACAGGGGGAGGAAAAACTGTTTTTT. Translating gives CASSLGQGEEKLFF.